Following are 21 T cell receptor beta chains from one sample sequenced in a study of blood T cell repertoires in COVID-19. Measured with immunoSEQ multiplex PCR; TCRdb has only the in-frame clones, and not every one. The sample holds under 200,000 clones; around 82% are singletons and the top ten take roughly 13%. Sequenced: peripheral blood. The origin of the receptors is a man between 18 and 29 years old with active or convalescent COVID-19.

The V call is TRBV7-6, the J call TRBJ1-5, with no clear D. The CDR3 is 12 residues long. The germline gives CDR1 SGHVS, CDR2 FNYEAQ. Trimming removed 1 base from V and 9 bases from J, with 7 bases in between. CDR3 nucleotide sequence: TGTGCCAGCAGCTTAGACAGTGGGCCCCAGCATTTT. Translation gives CASSLDSGPQHF.

This clone has just a few counts. The V gene is TRBV6-1, the J gene TRBJ2-7; 14 bases fit TRBD2. Germline loops: CDR1 MNHNS, CDR2 SASEGT. The CDR3 extends over 16 amino acids. With 3 bases clipped from V and 0 bases from J, the junction kept 1 base outside the gene matches. The CDR3 loop is CASSETSGGDSYEQYF. CDR3 bases: TGTGCCAGCAGTGAGACTAGCGGGGGGGACTCCTACGAGCAGTACTTC.

This clone appeared once. The chain has TRBV5-1 and TRBJ2-3, with D possibly matching TRBD1 (6 bases). Per the germline V gene, CDR1 is SGHRS and CDR2 is YFSETQ. The CDR3 loop spans 14 amino acids. With 0 bases removed from V and 6 bases from J, the gap between germline ends came to 11 bases. The CDR3 protein is CASSLGEGVDTQYF. The CDR3 DNA sequence: TGCGCCAGCAGCTTGGGTGAGGGGGTGGATACGCAGTATTTT.

The V call is TRBV6-5, the J call TRBJ2-3; TRBD2 agrees at 10 bases. The germline V gene encodes CDR1 MNHEY and CDR2 SVGAGI. Trimming cost V 6 bases and J 2 bases; bases outside gene matches: 5. The CDR3 contains 15 residues. The CDR3 here is CASRVGLADTDTQYF. The DNA of the CDR3 is TGTGCCAGCAGGGTAGGACTAGCGGACACAGATACGCAGTATTTT.

This chain connects TRBV9 to TRBJ1-2; the D is unclear. V lost 4 bases and J 7 bases, leaving 11 bases between the germline ends. The V gene's germline CDR1 is SGDLS and CDR2 YYNGEE. The CDR3 covers 12 residues. CDR3 residues: CASSQASVGYTF. CDR3 DNA: TGTGCCAGCAGCCAGGCGTCTGTTGGCTACACCTTC.

This sequence joins TRBV6-4 and TRBJ2-3, with a possible D match to TRBD2 (6 bases). Trimming took off 6 bases at V and 1 base at J, with 20 bases between the two ends. The CDR3 covers 17 residues. Germline lookup yields CDR1 MRHNA and CDR2 SNTAGT. CDR3 sequence: CASRARTIRSGTDTQYF. The CDR3 bases are TGTGCCAGCAGAGCAAGGACTATAAGGTCGGGCACAGATACGCAGTATTTT.

This CDR3 is CASSPTGTGDSPLHF. CDR3 coding DNA: TGTGCCAGCAGCCCCACCGGGACAGGGGATTCACCCCTCCACTTT. The chain joins TRBV9 to TRBJ1-6; 10 bases line up with TRBD1. The CDR3 is made up of 15 amino acids. From germline, CDR1 is SGDLS and CDR2 YYNGEE. V shed 4 bases, J shed 8 bases, and the junction held 6 bases outside the gene matches.

The chain joins TRBV7-2 to TRBJ2-7; D ambiguous. The length of the CDR3 is 15 residues. V lost 3 bases, J lost 7 bases, and 19 bases lay in between. The germline CDR1 and CDR2 sequences are SGHTA and FQGNSA. The CDR3 region has the DNA TGTGCCAGCAGCTTTACCGGGTCAGAGCTGAAAGAGCAGTACTTC. It codes for CASSFTGSELKEQYF.

This chain uses TRBV2 with TRBJ1-2; a possible D gene is TRBD1 (5 bases). The CDR3 sequence is 15 residues long. Trimming cost V 6 bases and J 6 bases, with 20 bases left between them. Germline values: CDR1 SNHLY, CDR2 FYNNEI. The CDR3 protein is CASSYRTLRDNGYTF. DNA for the CDR3: TGTGCCAGCAGCTACAGGACCTTACGCGACAATGGCTACACCTTC.

CDR3 region: CATSKVSYSNQPQHF. The DNA of the CDR3 is TGTGCCACCAGCAAGGTTAGCTATAGCAATCAGCCCCAGCATTTT. V gene TRBV15 combines with J gene TRBJ1-5; D is unresolved. The CDR3 is made up of 15 amino acids. V was cut by 4 bases and J by 0 bases, with 10 bases left in between. From germline, CDR1 is LNHNV and CDR2 YYDKDF (reference sequence).

V is TRBV7-9 and J is TRBJ2-4; D may be TRBD2 (6 bases). The germline V gene encodes CDR1 SEHNR and CDR2 FQNEAQ (reference sequence). The CDR3 loop spans 14 amino acids. V was trimmed by 4 bases and J by 1 base, leaving 8 bases between them. CDR3 in DNA: TGTGCCAGCAGCTCTCGGGAGGCCAAAAACATTCAGTACTTC. Amino acids: CASSSREAKNIQYF.

J is TRBJ2-2 and V is TRBV6-6; TRBD2 aligns across 8 bases. With V trimmed by 0 bases and J by 4 bases, 4 bases remained unmatched. CDR1 is MNHNY, CDR2 SVGAGI, per germline (reference sequence). The CDR3 totals 16 residues. DNA for the CDR3: TGTGCCAGCAGTTACTCAACTAGCGGAGTCACCGGGGAGCTGTTTTTT. Translating gives CASSYSTSGVTGELFF.

The genes are TRBV28 and TRBJ1-6, with 9 bases identical to TRBD1. Per the germline V gene, CDR1 is MDHEN and CDR2 is SYDVKM. V was pared by 2 bases and J by 7 bases, with 9 bases of the junction left unmatched. This CDR3 has 17 amino acids. The chain's CDR3 is CASSLTTGGWGNSPLHF. In DNA, the CDR3 is TGTGCCAGCAGTTTAACAACAGGGGGCTGGGGGAATTCACCCCTCCACTTT.

This chain uses TRBV6-2 or TRBV6-3 with TRBJ2-3; 10 nucleotides line up with TRBD2. Germline CDR1 is MNHEY and CDR2 is SVGEGT. CDR3 length: 11 residues. Trimming removed 5 bases from V and 12 bases from J; junction bases left unmatched: 2. Here the CDR3 reads CASSSGGAQYF. The CDR3 DNA sequence: TGTGCCAGCAGTAGCGGGGGGGCCCAGTATTTT.

DNA for the CDR3: TGCGCCAGCAGCCCGGGACTAGCGGAGACCAATGAGCAGTTCTTC. Protein product: CASSPGLAETNEQFF. The rearrangement joins TRBV5-1 to TRBJ2-1, with 11 nucleotides matching TRBD2. Germline V CDR1 and CDR2: SGHRS, YFSETQ. Trimming cost V 4 bases and J 6 bases; bases outside gene matches: 6. The CDR3 is made up of 15 amino acids.

The chain is built from TRBV29-1 and TRBJ1-2; TRBD1 might be the D (6 bases). Trimming cost V 3 bases and J 5 bases, with 10 bases left between them. There are 12 residues in the CDR3. Looked up from germline, CDR1 is SQVTM and CDR2 is ANQGSEA. CDR3 amino acids: CSVEAGVYGYTF. DNA of the CDR3: TGCAGCGTTGAGGCAGGGGTATATGGCTACACCTTC.

The J gene is TRBJ2-5, the V gene TRBV7-8, with a tentative D call TRBD2 (6 bases). The CDR3 sequence is 17 residues long. Trimming removed 3 bases from V and 5 bases from J, with 22 bases in between. Per germline, CDR1 SGHVS and CDR2 FQNEAQ. The CDR3 region is CASSFESGTSSIETQYF. The CDR3 nucleotides read TGTGCCAGCAGCTTCGAGTCCGGGACTTCCTCCATCGAGACCCAGTACTTC.

This clone was seen only a few times. The chain uses TRBV7-3 and TRBJ1-5; D uncertain. This CDR3 comprises 13 residues. Trimming pared 6 bases from V and 4 bases from J, leaving 10 bases between. The germline CDR1 and CDR2 sequences are SGHTA and FQGTGA. The CDR3 DNA reads as TGTGCCAGCAGTATCACGGGAAATCAGCCCCAGCATTTT. Amino acid sequence: CASSITGNQPQHF.

The chain uses TRBV9 and TRBJ2-2; D perhaps matches TRBD2 (5 bases). Per germline, CDR1 SGDLS and CDR2 YYNGEE. The CDR3 covers 13 residues. V lost 0 bases and J 6 bases, leaving 6 bases between the germline ends. This CDR3 reads CASSVVGAGELFF. As DNA, the CDR3 is TGTGCCAGCAGCGTAGTCGGGGCCGGGGAGCTGTTTTTT.

The CDR3 nucleotides read TGTGCCAGCAGTGAGTTTGTGACTAGCGGGGGCCGACAAGAGACCCAGTACTTC. Translating it yields CASSEFVTSGGRQETQYF. The chain employs TRBV6-1 and TRBJ2-5; 12 nucleotides line up with TRBD2. The CDR3 runs 18 residues. From germline, CDR1 is MNHNS and CDR2 SASEGT. With 3 bases clipped from V and 2 bases from J, the junction kept 10 bases outside the gene matches.

The chain is built from TRBV11-2 and TRBJ2-1; 11 bases line up with TRBD2. J gave up 4 bases and V 5 bases, and 13 bases lay outside the gene matches. CDR1 SGHAT and CDR2 FQNNGV come from the germline V gene. The CDR3 is 18 residues long. The CDR3 spells CASSPPGLAANTYNEQFF. The CDR3 DNA reads TGTGCCAGCAGCCCTCCGGGACTAGCGGCGAACACGTACAATGAGCAGTTCTTC.